This T cell receptor beta chain was captured by sequencing in a study of cytomegalovirus exposure and HLA in healthy donors. Vbeta (60) and Jbeta (13) primers were used in the PCR. Here immunoSEQ multiplex PCR was the method, and the copy in TCRdb shows in-frame clones only, minus some. This sample has approximately 160,000 clones, with roughly three quarters found just once. V was clipped by 8 bases and J by 3 bases; unmatched bases: 10. Germline values: CDR1 SEHNR, CDR2 FQNEAQ (reference sequence). The CDR3 is 16 residues long. The receptor's source is a male donor in good health and CMV-seropositive. Sequencing was carried out using PBMCs. The J gene is TRBJ1-4, the V gene TRBV7-9; 9 nucleotides agree with TRBD1. The CDR3 region has the DNA TGTGCCAGCCGATCGGGACAGGGTCCTTCTAATGAAAAACTGTTTTTT. This encodes CASRSGQGPSNEKLFF.